This T cell receptor beta chain was sequenced in a study of blood T cells in healthy people across ages. The study's findings and limits: It was not possible, with unsorted PBMCs, to conclusively compare naive and antigen-experienced cells.

The authors drew about 10 milliliters of peripheral blood from each donor. Total RNA amounts of at least 5.5 micrograms were extracted per sample. The germline V gene encodes CDR1 LGHNA and CDR2 YNFKEQ. V shed 4 bases, J shed 0 bases, and the junction held 3 bases outside the gene matches. The CDR3 is 15 amino acids. Worth noting for this clonotype: What it binds is not known. With a much larger clone just one base away, this may be a read error. The CDR3 does not end in the conserved phenylalanine or tryptophan, so this is likely a read error.

A J-beta primer mix and a sample-barcoded 5' primer were used in a second PCR of about 7 to 12 cycles. Every sample gave at least 2.5 million paired-end reads containing CDR3. TCRdb used MiXCR to reprocess the 5' RACE reads, holding one entry per CDR3 protein. This sample has about a million distinct CDR3 sequences; about 48% occur once, and the top ten carry around 15%. Sequenced input: blood. The chain couples TRBV4-2 to TRBJ1-5; 7 bases agree with TRBD1. This receptor was identified in a man younger than 45 in good health. The CDR3 DNA sequence: TGTGCCAGCAGCCCAGACAGGGTTAGCAATCAGCCCCAGCATATT. This gives the protein CASSPDRVSNQPQHI.